The clone carrying this T cell receptor (beta chain) was seen ten or more times. After removal of 6 bases from V and 3 bases from J, the junction contained 4 bases not matched to a gene. There are 13 residues in the CDR3. CDR1 is SQVTM and CDR2 is ANQGSEA in the germline V gene. This sample is part of a study of T cells after yellow fever vaccination. 5'RACE template switching added a universal primer site and UMIs to TCR cDNA. TCRdb redid the calling of the 5' RACE reads with MiXCR, one entry per CDR3 protein. The sample gives roughly 70,000 distinct CDR3 sequences, roughly 7.7% of which show up once; more than 35% is in the top ten.

The sequencing here drew on CD8+ T cells sorted from PBMCs, taken on the day of the yellow fever booster vaccination. The receptor was isolated from a man under 40 who received the YFV17D yellow fever vaccine. V gene TRBV29-1 combines with J gene TRBJ2-3; 9 bases are shared with TRBD1. The CDR3 DNA sequence: TGCAGCGTACGGGACAGGGAAACAGATACGCAGTATTTT. It specifies CSVRDRETDTQYF.